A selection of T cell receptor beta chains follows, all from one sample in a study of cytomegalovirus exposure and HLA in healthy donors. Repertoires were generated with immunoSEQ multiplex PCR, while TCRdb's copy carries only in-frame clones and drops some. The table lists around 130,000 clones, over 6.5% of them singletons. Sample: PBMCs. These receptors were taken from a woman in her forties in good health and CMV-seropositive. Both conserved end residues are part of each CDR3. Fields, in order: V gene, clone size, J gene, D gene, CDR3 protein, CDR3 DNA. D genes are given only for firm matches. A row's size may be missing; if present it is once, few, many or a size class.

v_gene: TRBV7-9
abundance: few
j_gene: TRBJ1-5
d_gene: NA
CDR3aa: CASSLGGPNQPQHF
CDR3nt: TGTGCCAGCAGCTTAGGTGGCCCTAATCAGCCCCAGCATTTT

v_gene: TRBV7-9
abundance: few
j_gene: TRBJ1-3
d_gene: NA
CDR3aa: CAEESRNTIYF
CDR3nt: TGTGCCGAGGAGTCTCGGAACACCATATATTTT

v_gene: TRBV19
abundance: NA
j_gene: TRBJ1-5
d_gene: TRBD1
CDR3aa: CASSRRGLDQPQHF
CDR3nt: TGTGCCAGTAGTAGAAGGGGGCTCGATCAGCCCCAGCATTTT

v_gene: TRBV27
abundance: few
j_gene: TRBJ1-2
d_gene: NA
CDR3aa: CASSLHGANYGYTF
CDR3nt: TGTGCCAGCAGTTTACACGGAGCTAACTATGGCTACACCTTC

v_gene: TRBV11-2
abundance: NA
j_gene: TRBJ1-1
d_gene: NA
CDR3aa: CASSPGPGNTEAFF
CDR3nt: TGTGCCAGCAGCCCAGGTCCAGGGAACACTGAAGCTTTCTTT

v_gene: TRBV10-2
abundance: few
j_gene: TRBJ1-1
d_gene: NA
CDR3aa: CASSLDGEAFF
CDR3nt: TGCGCCAGCAGCCTAGACGGTGAAGCTTTCTTT

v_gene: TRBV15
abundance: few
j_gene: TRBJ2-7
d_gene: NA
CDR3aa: CATSQGTNEQYF
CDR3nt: TGTGCCACCAGTCAGGGAACGAACGAGCAGTACTTC

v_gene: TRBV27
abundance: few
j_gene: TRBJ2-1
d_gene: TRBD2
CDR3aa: CASSSRLSGGLEQFF
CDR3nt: TGTGCCAGCAGTTCCCGACTGAGCGGGGGGCTCGAGCAGTTCTTC

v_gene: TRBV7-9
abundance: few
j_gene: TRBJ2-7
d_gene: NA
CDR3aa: CASSVNSGDHEQYF
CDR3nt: TGTGCCAGCAGCGTAAATTCAGGGGATCACGAGCAGTACTTC

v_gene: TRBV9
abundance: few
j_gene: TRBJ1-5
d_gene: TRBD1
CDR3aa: CASSAWDRGQPQHF
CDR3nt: TGTGCCAGCAGCGCTTGGGACAGGGGACAGCCCCAGCATTTT

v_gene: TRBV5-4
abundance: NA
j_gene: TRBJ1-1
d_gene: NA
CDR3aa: CASSLSGGPEAFF
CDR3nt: TGTGCCAGCAGCTTGTCTGGCGGGCCTGAAGCTTTCTTT

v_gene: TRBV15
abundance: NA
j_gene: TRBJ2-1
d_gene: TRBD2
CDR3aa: CATIAGGSYNEQFF
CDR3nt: TGTGCCACCATTGCGGGGGGCTCCTACAATGAGCAGTTCTTC

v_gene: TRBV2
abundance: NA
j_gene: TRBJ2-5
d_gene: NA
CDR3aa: CASSDERKETQYF
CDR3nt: TGTGCCAGCAGTGACGAGAGGAAGGAGACCCAGTACTTC

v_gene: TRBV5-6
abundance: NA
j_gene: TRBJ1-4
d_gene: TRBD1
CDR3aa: CASSIQQGRREKLFF
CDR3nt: TGTGCCAGCAGCATACAACAGGGGCGACGTGAAAAACTGTTTTTT

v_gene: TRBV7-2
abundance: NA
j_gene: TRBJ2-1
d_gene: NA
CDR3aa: CASSLAPFGGSYNEQFF
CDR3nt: TGTGCCAGCAGCTTAGCGCCCTTCGGGGGAAGTTACAATGAGCAGTTCTTC

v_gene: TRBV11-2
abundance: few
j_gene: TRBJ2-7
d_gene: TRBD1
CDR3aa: CASSQGQNYEQYF
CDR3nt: TGTGCCAGCAGCCAGGGACAGAACTACGAGCAGTACTTC

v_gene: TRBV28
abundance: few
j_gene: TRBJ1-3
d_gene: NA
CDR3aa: CASSLSAGLGSGNTIYF
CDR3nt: TGTGCCAGCAGTTTAAGTGCAGGGCTTGGCTCTGGAAACACCATATATTTT

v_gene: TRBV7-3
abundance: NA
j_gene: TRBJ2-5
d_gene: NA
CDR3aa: CASSLSRTEETQYF
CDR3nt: TGTGCCAGCAGCTTAAGCCGGACAGAAGAGACCCAGTACTTC

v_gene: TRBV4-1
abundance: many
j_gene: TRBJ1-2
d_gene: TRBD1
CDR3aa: CASSQDRGKTGGSNYGYTF
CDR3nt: TGCGCCAGCAGCCAAGATCGAGGGAAAACAGGGGGGTCTAACTATGGCTACACCTTC

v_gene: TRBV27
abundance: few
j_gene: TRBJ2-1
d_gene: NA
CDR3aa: CASSFNGAEQFF
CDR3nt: TGTGCCAGCAGTTTTAATGGGGCGGAACAGTTCTTC

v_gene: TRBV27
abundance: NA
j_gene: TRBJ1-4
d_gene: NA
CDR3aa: CASSFSEGVGEKLFF
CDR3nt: TGTGCCAGCAGTTTCTCCGAGGGAGTCGGAGAAAAACTGTTTTTT

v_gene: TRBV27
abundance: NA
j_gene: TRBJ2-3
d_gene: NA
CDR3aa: CASSSPTADSRGTQYF
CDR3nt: TGTGCCAGCAGTTCCCCCACAGCGGACAGTAGGGGTACGCAGTATTTT

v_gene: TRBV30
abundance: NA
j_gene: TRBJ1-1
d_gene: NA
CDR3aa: CAWTSGGTEAFF
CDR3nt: TGTGCCTGGACATCGGGGGGCACTGAAGCTTTCTTT

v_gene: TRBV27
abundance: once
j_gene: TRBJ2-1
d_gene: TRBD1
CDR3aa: CASSSRQGALNEQFF
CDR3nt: TGTGCCAGCAGTTCCCGCCAGGGGGCTCTCAATGAGCAGTTCTTC

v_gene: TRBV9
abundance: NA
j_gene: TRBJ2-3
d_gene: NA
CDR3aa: CASSVVRTDTQYF
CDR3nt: TGTGCCAGCAGCGTAGTACGGACAGATACGCAGTATTTT

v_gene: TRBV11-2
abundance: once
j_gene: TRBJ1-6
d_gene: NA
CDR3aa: CASNRSTGRPYNSPLHF
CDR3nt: TGTGCCAGCAACCGGTCGACCGGGAGACCCTATAATTCACCCCTCCACTTT

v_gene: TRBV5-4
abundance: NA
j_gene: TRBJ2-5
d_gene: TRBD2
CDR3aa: CASSPGTSGGAGETQYF
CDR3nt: TGTGCCAGCAGCCCAGGGACTAGCGGGGGGGCGGGGGAGACCCAGTACTTC